What follows are 14 T cell receptor beta chains derived from one specimen sequenced in a study of T cells expressing NK-cell markers. No DNA is given; TCRdb re-called the 5' RACE reads and lists each CDR3 protein once. In all, the sample yields some 300,000 distinct CDR3 sequences. Specimen: blood T cells: a sorted CD56 or NKG2C T cell subset, CD4+ or CD8+ T cells, or bulk PBMC T cells (not recorded which). The receptor set was obtained from a man aged 18 to 29 in good health.

V gene TRBV12-3 or TRBV12-4 combines with J gene TRBJ2-3; TCRdb designates TRBD2, a call that cannot be tested without DNA. There are 17 residues in the CDR3. The CDR3 loop is CASSWDHLAGGTDTQYF.

The V call is TRBV6-1, the J call TRBJ1-1; TCRdb calls TRBD1, which cannot be checked without DNA. CDR3 length: 15 amino acids. Looked up from germline, CDR1 is MNHNS and CDR2 is SASEGT. CDR3 in amino acids: CASSLGGAWNTEAFF.

The chain is built from TRBV7-9 and TRBJ2-1; the TCRdb call, TRBD2, lacks DNA for checking. Germline V lookup: CDR1 SEHNR, CDR2 FQNEAQ (reference sequence). The CDR3 extends over 16 amino acids. The chain's CDR3 is CASSERLAGGYNEQFF.

The chain links TRBV5-5 to TRBJ2-7; the TCRdb D gene call, TRBD1, has no DNA to confirm it. The CDR3 contains 15 residues. The germline gives CDR1 SGHKS, CDR2 YYEKEE (reference sequence). The CDR3 reads CASSPGWRVTYEQYF.

The chain employs TRBV5-1 and TRBJ1-1. The germline CDR1 and CDR2 sequences are SGHRS and YFSETQ. This CDR3 is built from 13 residues. The CDR3 is CASSSGQNTEAFF.

The chain uses TRBV7-2 and TRBJ2-5. Germline V gene sequence: CDR1 SGHTA, CDR2 FQGNSA. This CDR3 is built from 14 residues. The CDR3 loop is CASSRPGYQETQYF.

The gene calls are TRBV20-1 and TRBJ2-7; TCRdb picks TRBD1, but there is no DNA to check that call. Germline V lookup: CDR1 DFQATT, CDR2 SNEGSKA (reference sequence). This CDR3 has 17 amino acids. The CDR3 sequence is CSARLSLGHSKSYEQYF.

CDR3 sequence reads: CASSPLSSGTHNEQFF. The chain recombines TRBV18 with TRBJ2-1; TCRdb names TRBD2, which stays unverified in the absence of DNA. This CDR3 region has 16 residues. Per germline, CDR1 KGHSH and CDR2 LQKENI.

V gene TRBV20-1 combines with J gene TRBJ2-2; TCRdb's D call of TRBD2 is untestable without DNA. Germline CDR1 DFQATT, CDR2 SNEGSKA (reference sequence). This CDR3 is 13 amino acids long. CDR3 sequence reads: CSARGGGGGELFF.

V usage is TRBV5-6 and J usage is TRBJ2-1; TCRdb names TRBD2, which stays unverified in the absence of DNA. Germline lookup yields CDR1 SGHDT and CDR2 YYEEEE. This CDR3 is built from 15 residues. This chain's CDR3 is CASSLATSGMNEQFF.

The V call is TRBV27, the J call TRBJ2-5; TCRdb selects TRBD2, and the lack of DNA leaves this call unchecked. There are 15 residues in the CDR3. Germline assignment: CDR1 MNHEY and CDR2 SMNVEV (reference sequence). This CDR3 reads CASSPAGINQETQYF.

The chain combines TRBV12-3 or TRBV12-4 with TRBJ2-1; TCRdb calls TRBD1, which cannot be checked without DNA. CDR3 length: 13 amino acids. CDR3 loop: CASRDILNNEQFF.

The rearrangement links TRBV12-3 or TRBV12-4 to TRBJ2-1. The CDR3 runs 13 residues. This CDR3 is CASSGDYYNEQFF.

The J gene is TRBJ2-5, the V gene TRBV6-1; TCRdb proposes TRBD2, but this gene call is untestable without DNA. The CDR3 contains 14 residues. From germline, CDR1 is MNHNS and CDR2 SASEGT. The CDR3 sequence: CASSEAGLAETQYF.